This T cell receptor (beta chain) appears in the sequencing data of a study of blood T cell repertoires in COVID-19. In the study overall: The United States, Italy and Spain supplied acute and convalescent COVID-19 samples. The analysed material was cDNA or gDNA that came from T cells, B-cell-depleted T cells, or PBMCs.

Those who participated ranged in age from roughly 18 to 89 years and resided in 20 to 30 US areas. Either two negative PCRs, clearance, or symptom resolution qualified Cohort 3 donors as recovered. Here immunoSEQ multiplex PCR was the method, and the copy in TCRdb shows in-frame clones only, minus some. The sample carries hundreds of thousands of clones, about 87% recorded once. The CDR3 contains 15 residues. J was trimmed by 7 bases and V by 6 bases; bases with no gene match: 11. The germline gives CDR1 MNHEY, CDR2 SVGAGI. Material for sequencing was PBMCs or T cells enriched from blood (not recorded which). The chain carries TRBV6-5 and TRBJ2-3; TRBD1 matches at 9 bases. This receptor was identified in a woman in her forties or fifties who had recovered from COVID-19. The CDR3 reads CASSYITGQGYTQYF. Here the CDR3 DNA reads TGTGCCAGCAGCTATATAACGGGACAGGGTTATACGCAGTATTTT.